What follows are 27 T cell receptor beta chains derived from one specimen sequenced in a study of T cells in Graves' hyperthyroidism and ophthalmopathy (dated by TCRdb to about 2019). The method behind the library was multiplex PCR. Sequencing relied on an Illumina HiSeq 2000. TCR beta CDR3 regions were amplified from RNA transcripts. For the first round of RT-PCR on the TCR CDR3, the HTBI primer set was used together with the Qiagen OneStep RT-PCR kit. In TCRdb, the public reads were trimmed at Q25 with fastp and aligned with MiXCR, with productive beta chains retained. Rows merge per CDR3 protein into single entries with the most common DNA and genes. This sample lists hundreds of thousands of distinct CDR3 sequences; roughly 37% were detected once. Clones ranked in the top ten supply approximately 10% of the sample. The sample consisted of blood. These TCRs come from a man aged 18 to 35 with Graves' hyperthyroidism.

This chain uses TRBV6-6 with TRBJ2-2; D remains ambiguous. Germline V gene lookup returns CDR1 MNHNY and CDR2 SVGAGI (reference sequence). V gave up 7 bases and J gave up 4 bases, with 10 bases separating them. This CDR3 spans 13 amino acids. CDR3 sequence (DNA): TGTGCCAGCAACTCCCCTCCCACCGGGGAGCTGTTTTTT. Its translation is CASNSPPTGELFF.

The chain links TRBV12-3 or TRBV12-4 to TRBJ2-7; D call uncertain. This CDR3 has 14 amino acids. V was clipped by 5 bases and J by 0 bases, with 11 bases between them. CDR3 nucleotides: TGTGCCAGCAGTGTACTCAGAAGCTCCTACGAGCAGTACTTC. Residues: CASSVLRSSYEQYF.

As for this clonotype: A read error may be the cause here, since a much bigger clone is one base away. The V and J genes are TRBV7-2 and TRBJ1-1; 7 bases line up with TRBD1. Germline-derived CDR1 and CDR2 are SGHTA and FQGNSA. The CDR3 extends over 14 amino acids. CDR3 coding DNA: TGTGCCAGCAGCGTACCGGACAGGAACACTGAAGCTTCCTTT. Amino acid sequence: CASSVPDRNTEASF.

The V call is TRBV4-3, the J call TRBJ2-7; TRBD1 is a possible D gene (5 bases). The CDR3 extends over 15 amino acids. V lost 4 bases to trimming and J lost 3 bases, with 16 bases between them. CDR1 and CDR2 from the germline V gene are LGHNA and YSLEER. The DNA for the CDR3 is TGCGCCAGCAGCCCAACAGACAGTCTCCTCTACGAGCAGTACTTC. This gives the protein CASSPTDSLLYEQYF.

This clonotype was seen at least ten times. J is TRBJ1-6 and V is TRBV2; a weak D match, TRBD1 (6 bases). The CDR3 totals 13 residues. Trimming removed 7 bases at V and 10 bases at J, with 14 bases between. Germline lookup yields CDR1 SNHLY and CDR2 FYNNEI. This CDR3 reads CASMYRGPSPLHF. The CDR3 DNA follows: TGTGCCAGCATGTACCGGGGGCCATCACCCCTCCACTTT.

This clonotype was seen at least ten times. The CDR3 bases are TGTGCCAGCAGTAAGGGACGGAACACTGAAGCTTTCTTT. Encoded protein: CASSKGRNTEAFF. The rearrangement links TRBV6-4 to TRBJ1-1; possibly TRBD1 for D (5 bases). This CDR3 has 13 residues. V was shortened by 5 bases and J by 1 base, with 8 bases between the two germline ends. From germline, CDR1 is MRHNA and CDR2 SNTAGT.

This clonotype was picked up many times. The chain uses TRBV20-1 and TRBJ1-5; the D is unclear. Deletions cut 3 bases from V and 1 base from J, with 7 bases between. The CDR3 loop spans 13 amino acids. CDR1 DFQATT and CDR2 SNEGSKA come from the germline V gene (reference sequence). The CDR3 DNA follows: TGCAGTGCTAGGGGTTGGAGCAATCAGCCCCAGCATTTT. It encodes CSARGWSNQPQHF.

This clonotype was recorded at least ten times. The chain recombines TRBV9 with TRBJ1-4, with TRBD1 matching 8 bases. Germline V gene data show CDR1 as SGDLS and CDR2 as YYNGEE. This CDR3 has 14 amino acids. V dropped 3 bases and J dropped 8; count of bases not matched to a gene: 6. CDR3 sequence: CASSAGQGGEKLFF. The DNA of the CDR3 is TGTGCCAGCAGCGCCGGACAGGGAGGAGAAAAACTGTTTTTT.

This clonotype has a count of ten or more. V and J are TRBV20-1 and TRBJ1-6; D not certain. This CDR3 comprises 14 residues. V was clipped by 3 bases and J by 7 bases, with 13 bases between them. Per the germline V gene, CDR1 is DFQATT and CDR2 is SNEGSKA (reference sequence). The CDR3 spells CSARAEGGNSPLHF. CDR3 coding DNA: TGCAGTGCTAGGGCGGAGGGAGGAAATTCACCCCTCCACTTT.

This clonotype was found many times. The gene calls are TRBV2 and TRBJ1-5; D ambiguous. Trimming took 5 bases from V and 2 from J, leaving 13 bases between them. The CDR3 is made up of 15 amino acids. Germline V CDR1 and CDR2: SNHLY, FYNNEI. The CDR3 DNA is TGTGCCAGCAGTCTCGGGATCCAGGGCAATCAGCCCCAGCATTTT. Its protein is CASSLGIQGNQPQHF.

The rearrangement joins TRBV20-1 to TRBJ2-5; D perhaps matches TRBD1 (6 bases). Germline loops: CDR1 DFQATT, CDR2 SNEGSKA (reference sequence). The CDR3 sequence is 13 residues long. V was shortened by 6 bases and J by 1 base, with 12 bases between the two germline ends. CDR3 bases: TGCAGTGCCTTCTCGGACAGCCAAGAGACCCAGTACTTC. It yields the protein CSAFSDSQETQYF.

Concerning this clonotype: A much larger clonotype is one base distant, so this may be a read error. The V call is TRBV10-3, the J call TRBJ1-1; D remains ambiguous. The CDR3 extends over 14 amino acids. Germline V gene sequence: CDR1 ENHRY, CDR2 SYGVKD. With 2 bases removed from V and 6 bases from J, the gap between germline ends came to 13 bases. In DNA form, the CDR3 reads TGTGCCATCAGTGAGAGGCAGGTGAGGGCTGAAGCTTTCTTT. Protein sequence: CAISERQVRAEAFF.

The chain joins TRBV5-1 to TRBJ2-7; 8 positions agree with TRBD1. The V segment lost 4 bases and the J segment 1 base; nucleotides outside the gene matches: 7. CDR3 length: 15 residues. Germline CDR1 SGHRS, CDR2 YFSETQ. DNA for the CDR3: TGCGCCAGCAGCACCGGGACAGGTTTTTCCTACGAGCAGTACTTC. Translated: CASSTGTGFSYEQYF.

This clonotype has just a few counts. The chain couples TRBV7-9 to TRBJ2-7, with a possible D match to TRBD1 (6 bases). Germline CDR1 SEHNR, CDR2 FQNEAQ (reference sequence). Trimming took off 6 bases at V and 3 bases at J, with 12 bases between the two ends. CDR3 length: 13 amino acids. The DNA of the CDR3 is TGTGCCAGCAGTTACAGGGAATTCTACGAGCAGTACTTC. Translating it yields CASSYREFYEQYF.

This clonotype has a count of ten or more. This chain uses TRBV15 with TRBJ2-5; 8 nucleotides line up with TRBD1. The CDR3 runs to 18 residues. Germline loops: CDR1 LNHNV, CDR2 YYDKDF (reference sequence). V lost 5 bases, J lost 2 bases, and 16 bases stayed unmatched. The CDR3 is CATSAPGGGRGPQETQYF. CDR3 bases: TGTGCCACCAGCGCACCTGGGGGAGGCAGGGGGCCGCAAGAGACCCAGTACTTC.

This clonotype was observed a few times. The V and J genes are TRBV29-1 and TRBJ1-2, with TRBD1 identical over 8 bases. This CDR3 is built from 12 residues. Germline-derived CDR1 and CDR2 are SQVTM and ANQGSEA. The CDR3 DNA reads TGCAGTACAGGGACAGGTAACTATGGCTACACCTTC. Translation: CSTGTGNYGYTF.

There are a few counts of this clonotype. This chain uses TRBV20-1 with TRBJ2-7; tentatively, D is TRBD2 (7 bases). The CDR3 loop spans 14 amino acids. V lost 0 bases and J lost 6, with 15 bases in between. Per the germline V gene, CDR1 is DFQATT and CDR2 is SNEGSKA (reference sequence). The CDR3: CSARDPSRGGEQYF. The CDR3 DNA follows: TGCAGTGCTAGAGATCCATCGAGGGGGGGCGAGCAGTACTTC.

This clonotype was recorded once. Its ends do not fully match the called genes, so a read error is possible. The rearrangement joins TRBV19 to TRBJ1-1; tentatively, D is TRBD1 (6 bases). Germline V gene sequence: CDR1 LNHDA, CDR2 SQIVND (reference sequence). The CDR3 totals 13 residues. The CDR3 protein is CASSTGPNTKAFF. CDR3 DNA sequence: TGTGCCAGTTCGACAGGACCGAACACTAAAGCTTTCTTT.

The chain uses TRBV11-2 and TRBJ1-2; a possible D gene is TRBD1 (5 bases). Germline assignment: CDR1 SGHAT and CDR2 FQNNGV. The CDR3 is 14 amino acids. V lost 5 bases, J lost 4 bases, and 14 bases lay in between. In DNA, the CDR3 is TGTGCCAGCAGCCGAGGGGCAGACCTCTATGGCTACACCTTC. Translating it yields CASSRGADLYGYTF.

This clonotype has only a few counts. The chain is built from TRBV20-1 and TRBJ1-5, with D perhaps matching TRBD1 (6 bases). V was trimmed by 3 bases and J by 13 bases, leaving 22 bases between them. The CDR3 runs to 14 residues. Germline V lookup: CDR1 DFQATT, CDR2 SNEGSKA (reference sequence). The CDR3 reads CSARASGGFGYQHF. Here the CDR3 DNA reads TGCAGTGCTAGGGCGTCTGGGGGCTTCGGGTATCAGCATTTT.

J is TRBJ2-7 and V is TRBV9; D might be TRBD2 (6 bases). The length of the CDR3 is 17 residues. The germline V gene has CDR1 SGDLS and CDR2 YYNGEE. Trimming took 2 bases from V and 0 from J, leaving 18 bases between them. The CDR3 spells CASSVSPLTGSSYEQYF. As DNA, the CDR3 is TGTGCCAGCAGCGTCTCCCCCTTGACCGGGAGCTCCTACGAGCAGTACTTC.

The chain is built from TRBV19 and TRBJ2-2; no reliable D call. Looked up from germline, CDR1 is LNHDA and CDR2 is SQIVND (reference sequence). The CDR3 runs 13 residues. Trimming left V 3 bases short and J 8 bases short, with 10 bases between. CDR3 DNA: TGTGCCAGTAGTATGGCCCTTGGGGGGGAGCTGTTTTTT. Its protein is CASSMALGGELFF.

This clonotype was seen many times. The J gene is TRBJ2-7, the V gene TRBV2; the D gene is possibly TRBD1 (6 bases). CDR1 and CDR2 (germline): SNHLY, FYNNEI. This CDR3 comprises 12 residues. The V gene lost 5 bases and the J gene lost 11 bases, with 16 bases spanning the gap. CDR3 in amino acids: CASSYGPQGEYF. The CDR3 DNA is TGTGCCAGCAGTTACGGGCCACAGGGAGAGTACTTC. The complete variable domain, with remaining parts taken from reference TRBV2 and TRBJ2-7, reads EPEVTQTPSHQVTQMGQEVILRCVPISNHLYFYWYRQILGQKVEFLVSFYNNEISEKSEIFDDQFSVERPDGSNFTLKIRSTKLEDSAMYFCASSYGPQGEYFGPGTRLTVT.

This sequence joins TRBV4-3 and TRBJ2-5; TRBD1 aligns across 9 bases. CDR1 and CDR2 (germline): LGHNA, YSLEER. This CDR3 region has 16 residues. With 0 bases clipped from V and 5 bases from J, the junction kept 7 bases outside the gene matches. The CDR3 protein is CASSQDNRGQRETQYF. DNA for the CDR3: TGCGCCAGCAGCCAAGATAACAGGGGGCAGCGGGAGACCCAGTACTTC.

This chain uses TRBV10-3 with TRBJ1-1; D uncertain. The CDR3 spans 13 residues. Germline CDR1 is ENHRY and CDR2 is SYGVKD. Trimming stripped 6 bases from V and 0 bases from J, with 8 bases between. CDR3 bases: TGTGCCATCAGCCCTGGATTGAACACTGAAGCTTTCTTT. Encoded protein: CAISPGLNTEAFF.

The chain employs TRBV10-3 and TRBJ1-5; weak D call: TRBD1 (5 bases). V was pared by 6 bases and J by 6 bases, with 15 bases between. Germline CDR1 is ENHRY and CDR2 is SYGVKD. This CDR3 is built from 14 residues. This CDR3 reads CAIRAAREAQPQHF. The CDR3 DNA sequence: TGTGCCATCAGGGCAGCCAGGGAGGCTCAGCCCCAGCATTTT.

This clonotype came up many times. The chain joins TRBV29-1 to TRBJ1-4, with D perhaps TRBD1 (6 bases). The V end lost 0 bases, the J end lost 8 bases, and 16 bases lay between the germline ends. The CDR3 length is 15 residues. The germline CDR1 and CDR2 sequences are SQVTM and ANQGSEA. The CDR3 sequence: CSVEDARGLGEKLFF. The CDR3 region has the DNA TGCAGCGTTGAAGATGCACGGGGGCTGGGGGAAAAACTGTTTTTT. Together with reference TRBV29-1 and TRBJ1-4, the CDR3 gives the full variable domain: SAVISQKPSRDICQRGTSLTIQCQVDSQVTMMFWYRQQPGQSLTLIATANQGSEATYESGFVIDKFPISRPNLTFSTLTVSNMSPEDSSIYLCSVEDARGLGEKLFFGSGTQLSVL.